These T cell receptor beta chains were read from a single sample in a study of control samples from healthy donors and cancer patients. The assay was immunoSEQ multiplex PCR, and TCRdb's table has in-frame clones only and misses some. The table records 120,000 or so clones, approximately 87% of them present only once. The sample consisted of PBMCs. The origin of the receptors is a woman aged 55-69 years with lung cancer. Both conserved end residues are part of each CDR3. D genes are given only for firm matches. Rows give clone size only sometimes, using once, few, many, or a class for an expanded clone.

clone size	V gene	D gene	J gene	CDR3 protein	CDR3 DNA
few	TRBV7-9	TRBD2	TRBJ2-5	CASSLVWTSGGEQETQYF	TGTGCCAGCAGCTTAGTTTGGACTAGCGGGGGAGAACAAGAGACCCAGTACTTC
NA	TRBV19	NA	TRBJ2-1	CASKKGGGTLVYEQFF	TGTGCCAGTAAGAAAGGGGGTGGGACTCTGGTTTATGAGCAGTTCTTC
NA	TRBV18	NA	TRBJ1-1	CASSPPGLANTEAFF	TGTGCCAGCTCACCTCCGGGACTTGCGAACACTGAAGCTTTCTTT
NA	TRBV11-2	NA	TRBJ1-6	CASSLITENGPPLHF	TGTGCCAGCAGCTTAATCACCGAGAACGGTCCACCCCTCCACTTT
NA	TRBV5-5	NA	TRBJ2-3	CASSPTESTDTQYF	TGTGCCAGCAGCCCGACAGAAAGCACAGATACGCAGTATTTT
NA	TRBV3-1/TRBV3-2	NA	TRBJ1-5	CASSPTGNQPQHF	TGTGCCAGCAGTCCGACGGGTAATCAGCCCCAGCATTTT
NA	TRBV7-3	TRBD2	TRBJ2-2	CASSVTYSSGLRTGELFF	TGTGCCAGCAGCGTGACCTATTCTAGCGGCCTGAGAACCGGGGAGCTGTTTTTT
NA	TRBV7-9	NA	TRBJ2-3	CASSLAGDITDTQYF	TGTGCCAGCAGCTTAGCAGGTGACATAACAGATACGCAGTATTTT
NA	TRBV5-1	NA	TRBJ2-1	CASSFQGVPFF	TGCGCCAGCAGCTTCCAGGGAGTCCCGTTCTTC
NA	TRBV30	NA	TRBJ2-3	CAWSVLFSTDTQYF	TGTGCCTGGAGTGTTCTATTTAGCACAGATACGCAGTATTTT
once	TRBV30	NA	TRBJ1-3	CAWTRLSDEVNTIYF	TGTGCCTGGACGAGGTTGTCGGATGAGGTGAACACCATATATTTT
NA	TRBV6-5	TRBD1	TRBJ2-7	CASSYANRGYEQYF	TGTGCCAGCAGTTACGCCAACAGGGGCTACGAGCAGTACTTC
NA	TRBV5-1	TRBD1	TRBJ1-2	CASSVGQGNNYGYTF	TGCGCCAGCAGCGTGGGACAGGGGAACAACTATGGCTACACCTTC
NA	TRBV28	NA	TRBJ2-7	CASSSTTPAYEQYF	TGTGCCAGCAGTTCCACCACCCCGGCCTACGAGCAGTACTTC
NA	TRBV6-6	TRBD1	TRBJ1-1	CASGDRTASAFF	TGTGCCAGCGGGGACAGGACAGCAAGTGCTTTCTTT
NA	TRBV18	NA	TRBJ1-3	CASSPGPGSGNTIYF	TGTGCCAGCTCACCGGGCCCTGGCTCTGGAAACACCATATATTTT
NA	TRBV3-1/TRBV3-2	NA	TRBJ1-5	CASSQEGMGAFSNQPQHF	TGTGCCAGCAGCCAAGAAGGTATGGGGGCTTTTAGCAATCAGCCCCAGCATTTT
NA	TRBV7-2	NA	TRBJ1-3	CASSLDLTGNTIYF	TGTGCCAGCAGCTTAGATCTTACTGGAAACACCATATATTTT
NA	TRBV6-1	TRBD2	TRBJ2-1	CASSDPGTSGGAYNEQFF	TGTGCCAGCAGTGACCCCGGGACTAGCGGGGGGGCATACAATGAGCAGTTCTTC
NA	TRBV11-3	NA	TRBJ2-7	CASSLDGQVSYEQYF	TGTGCCAGCAGCTTAGATGGCCAGGTCTCCTACGAGCAGTACTTC
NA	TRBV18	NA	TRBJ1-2	CASSPRQANYGYTF	TGTGCCAGCTCACCTCGACAGGCTAACTATGGCTACACCTTC
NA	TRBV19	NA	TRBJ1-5	CASSGYVGGQPQHF	TGTGCCAGTAGCGGTTACGTCGGAGGTCAGCCCCAGCATTTT
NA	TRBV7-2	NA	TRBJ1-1	CASSRLGGGNTEAFF	TGTGCCAGCAGCCGCTTGGGCGGGGGCAACACTGAAGCTTTCTTT
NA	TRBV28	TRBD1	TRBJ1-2	CASSSGTGFIGYTF	TGTGCCAGCAGTTCAGGGACAGGGTTTATCGGCTACACCTTC
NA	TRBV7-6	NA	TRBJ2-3	CASSPWDGASDTDTQYF	TGTGCCAGCAGCCCCTGGGACGGAGCGAGCGACACAGATACGCAGTATTTT
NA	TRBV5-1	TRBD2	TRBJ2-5	CASSWGGSLGETQYF	TGCGCCAGCAGCTGGGGGGGTAGCCTCGGGGAGACCCAGTACTTC
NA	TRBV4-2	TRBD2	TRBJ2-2	CASNAGGPEVGELFF	TGTGCCAGCAATGCGGGGGGGCCTGAAGTCGGGGAGCTGTTTTTT
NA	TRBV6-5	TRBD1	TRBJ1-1	CASRRTGGDTEAFF	TGTGCCAGCAGGAGGACAGGGGGCGACACTGAAGCTTTCTTT
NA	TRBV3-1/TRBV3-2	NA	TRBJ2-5	CASSRDWRQETQYF	TGTGCCAGCAGCCGGGACTGGAGACAAGAGACCCAGTACTTC
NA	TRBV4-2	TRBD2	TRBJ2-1	CASSQDHETSVRNEQFF	TGTGCCAGCAGCCAAGATCACGAGACTAGCGTCAGGAATGAGCAGTTCTTC
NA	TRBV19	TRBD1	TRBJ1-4	CASSQPGQNEKLFF	TGTGCCAGTAGTCAACCGGGACAGAATGAAAAACTGTTTTTT
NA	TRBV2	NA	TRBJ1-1	CASSEEGLTVPEAFF	TGTGCCAGCAGTGAAGAAGGATTGACGGTCCCTGAAGCTTTCTTT
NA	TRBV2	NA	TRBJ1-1	CASSWTGNTEAFF	TGTGCCAGCAGTTGGACGGGGAACACTGAAGCTTTCTTT
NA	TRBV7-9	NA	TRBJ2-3	CASSLVGSTDTQYF	TGTGCCAGCAGCTTAGTGGGTAGCACAGATACGCAGTATTTT
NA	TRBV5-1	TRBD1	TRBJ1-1	CASSTRGTGNTEAFF	TGCGCCAGCAGCACCCGAGGGACAGGGAACACTGAAGCTTTCTTT
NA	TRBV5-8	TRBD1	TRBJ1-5	CASSLGGQGIQPQHF	TGTGCCAGCAGCTTGGGGGGACAGGGGATTCAGCCCCAGCATTTT
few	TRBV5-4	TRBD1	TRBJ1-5	CASSLDRASQPQHF	TGTGCCAGCAGCCTAGACAGGGCCAGTCAGCCCCAGCATTTT
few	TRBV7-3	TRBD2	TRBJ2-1	CASSLQAGGYNEQFF	TGTGCCAGCAGCTTACAAGCGGGGGGCTACAATGAGCAGTTCTTC
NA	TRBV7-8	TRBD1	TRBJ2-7	CASSGTEAYEQYF	TGTGCCAGCTCCGGGACAGAGGCCTACGAGCAGTACTTC
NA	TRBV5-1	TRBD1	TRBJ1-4	CASSLQGFANEKLFF	TGCGCCAGCAGCCTACAGGGGTTCGCTAATGAAAAACTGTTTTTT
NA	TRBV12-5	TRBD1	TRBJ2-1	CASGSGTGVVFDNEQFF	TGTGCTAGTGGCTCCGGGACAGGGGTGGTTTTCGACAATGAGCAGTTCTTC
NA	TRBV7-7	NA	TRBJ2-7	CASSLDESYEQYF	TGTGCTAGCAGCTTAGACGAGTCCTACGAGCAGTACTTC
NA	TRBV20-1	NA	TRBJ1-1	CSASSQENTEAFF	TGCAGTGCTAGTTCACAGGAGAACACTGAAGCTTTCTTT
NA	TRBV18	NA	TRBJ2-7	CASSIGQPTIEQYF	TGTGCCAGCTCAATAGGACAGCCTACTATCGAGCAGTACTTC
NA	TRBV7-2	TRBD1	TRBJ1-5	CASSLVGTGTGQPQHF	TGTGCCAGCAGCTTAGTAGGGACAGGGACTGGGCAGCCCCAGCATTTT
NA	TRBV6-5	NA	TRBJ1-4	CASSSGTTWEKLFF	TGTGCCAGCAGTTCCGGGACAACATGGGAAAAACTGTTTTTT
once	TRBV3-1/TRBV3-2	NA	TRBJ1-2	CASSQGGLLEVGYGYTF	TGTGCCAGCAGCCAAGGGGGGCTCCTGGAAGTTGGCTATGGCTACACCTTC
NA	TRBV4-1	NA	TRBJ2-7	CASSPRTRSYEQYF	TGCGCCAGCAGCCCACGGACTCGTTCCTACGAGCAGTACTTC
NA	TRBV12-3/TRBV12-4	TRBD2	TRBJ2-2	CASRLAGGGELFF	TGTGCCAGCAGACTAGCGGGGGGCGGGGAGCTGTTTTTT
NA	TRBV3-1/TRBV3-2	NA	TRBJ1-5	CASSQSWGAGSNQPQHF	TGTGCCAGCAGCCAATCCTGGGGCGCGGGAAGCAATCAGCCCCAGCATTTT
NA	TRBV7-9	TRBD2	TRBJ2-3	CASSPPGGRTDTQYF	TGTGCCAGCAGCCCTCCGGGGGGGCGAACAGATACGCAGTATTTT
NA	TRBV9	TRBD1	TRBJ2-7	CASSVEGQGGEQYF	TGTGCCAGCAGCGTAGAAGGACAGGGCGGCGAGCAGTACTTC
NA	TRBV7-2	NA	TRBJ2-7	CASSFRARMYF	TGTGCCAGCAGCTTCCGGGCCCGGATGTACTTC
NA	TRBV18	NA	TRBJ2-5	CASSPRGGGETQYF	TGTGCCAGCTCACCACGGGGGGGCGGAGAGACCCAGTACTTC
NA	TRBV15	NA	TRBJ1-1	CATLDQVNTEAFF	TGTGCCACCTTAGACCAGGTGAACACTGAAGCTTTCTTT
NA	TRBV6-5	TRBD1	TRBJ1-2	CASSSLGQGTAGYTF	TGTGCCAGCAGCTCTCTGGGACAGGGGACGGCTGGCTACACCTTC
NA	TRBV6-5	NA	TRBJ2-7	CASSPPASRGEQYF	TGTGCCAGCAGTCCTCCCGCGAGCCGAGGGGAGCAGTACTTC
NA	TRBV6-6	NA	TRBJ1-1	CASSPIQGYTEAFF	TGTGCCAGCAGCCCCATACAGGGATACACTGAAGCTTTCTTT
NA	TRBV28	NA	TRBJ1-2	CASLSVGANYGYTF	TGTGCCAGCCTCAGTGTGGGAGCTAACTATGGCTACACCTTC